One T cell receptor (beta chain) is described in this entry. The antigen is not known. The sample comes from a study of vaccination effects on CD4 cells after COVID-19. Study-wide findings and caveats: Late post-vaccination samples showed marked contraction of infection- and vaccine-induced clones.

Only in-frame clones appear in the TCRdb table, and some are missing; sequencing was by immunoSEQ multiplex PCR. In the table there are about 23,000 clones, 55% to 80% of which are singletons. After expansion with viral peptide pools in the ViraFEST assay, antigen-specific CD4+ T cells were sequenced. CD4+ T cells were isolated after around ten days of culture. In the vaccine recipients, nucleocapsid antibodies were negative and there was no prior SARS-CoV-2 infection. Every well got around 2 million PBMC, which were grown with around 9.2 IU/ml IL-2 and around 10 ug/ml peptides. Half-medium exchanges with IL-2 medium took place on days 3 and 7. Trimming took off 2 bases at V and 2 bases at J, with 7 bases between the two ends. CDR1 is SGHTA, CDR2 FQGNSA, per germline. The CDR3 runs 13 residues.

This TCR was recovered from a human donor who received a COVID-19 vaccine. The chain is built from TRBV7-2 and TRBJ2-7; D unresolved. The sequencing used CD4+ T cells from PBMCs cultured with SARS-CoV-2 spike peptides, collected before COVID-19 vaccination. The CDR3 nucleotides are TGTGCCAGCAGCTTATTCCTACCCTACGAGCAGTACTTC. Encoded protein: CASSLFLPYEQYF. The whole variable domain, remainder taken from reference TRBV7-2 and TRBJ2-7, is GAGVSQSPSNKVTEKGKDVELRCDPISGHTALYWYRQSLGQGLEFLIYFQGNSAPDKSGLPSDRFSAERTGGSVSTLTIQRTQQEDSAVYLCASSLFLPYEQYFGPGTRLTVT.